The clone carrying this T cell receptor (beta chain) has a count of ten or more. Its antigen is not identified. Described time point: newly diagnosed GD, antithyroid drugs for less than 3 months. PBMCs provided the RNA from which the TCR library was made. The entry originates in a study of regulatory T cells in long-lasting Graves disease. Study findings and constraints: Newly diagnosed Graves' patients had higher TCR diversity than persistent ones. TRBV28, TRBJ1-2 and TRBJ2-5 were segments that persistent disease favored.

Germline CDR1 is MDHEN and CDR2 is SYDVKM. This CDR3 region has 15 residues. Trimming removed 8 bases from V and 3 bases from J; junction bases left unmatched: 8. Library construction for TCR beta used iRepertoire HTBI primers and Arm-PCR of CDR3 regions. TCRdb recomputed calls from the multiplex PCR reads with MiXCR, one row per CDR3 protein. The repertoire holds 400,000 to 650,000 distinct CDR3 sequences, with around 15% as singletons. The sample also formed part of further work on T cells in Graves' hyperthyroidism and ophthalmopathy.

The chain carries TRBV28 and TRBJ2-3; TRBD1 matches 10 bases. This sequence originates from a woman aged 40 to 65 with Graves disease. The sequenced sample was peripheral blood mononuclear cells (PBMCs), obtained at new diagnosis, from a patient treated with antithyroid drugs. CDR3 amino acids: CASGRQGARTDTQYF. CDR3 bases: TGTGCCAGCGGAAGACAGGGGGCGAGGACAGATACGCAGTATTTT.